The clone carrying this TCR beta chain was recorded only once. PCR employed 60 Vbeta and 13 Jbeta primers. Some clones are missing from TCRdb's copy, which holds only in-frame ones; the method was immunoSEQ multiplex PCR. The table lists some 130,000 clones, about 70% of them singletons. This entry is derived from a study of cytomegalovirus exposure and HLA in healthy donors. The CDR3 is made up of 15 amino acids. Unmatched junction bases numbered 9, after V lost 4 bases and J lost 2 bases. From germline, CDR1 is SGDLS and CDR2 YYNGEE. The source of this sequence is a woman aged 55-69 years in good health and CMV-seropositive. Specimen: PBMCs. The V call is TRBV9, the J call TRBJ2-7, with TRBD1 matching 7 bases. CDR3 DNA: TGTGCCAGCAGCCCTGGACAGGTCGGCGCCTACGAGCAGTACTTC. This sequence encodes CASSPGQVGAYEQYF.